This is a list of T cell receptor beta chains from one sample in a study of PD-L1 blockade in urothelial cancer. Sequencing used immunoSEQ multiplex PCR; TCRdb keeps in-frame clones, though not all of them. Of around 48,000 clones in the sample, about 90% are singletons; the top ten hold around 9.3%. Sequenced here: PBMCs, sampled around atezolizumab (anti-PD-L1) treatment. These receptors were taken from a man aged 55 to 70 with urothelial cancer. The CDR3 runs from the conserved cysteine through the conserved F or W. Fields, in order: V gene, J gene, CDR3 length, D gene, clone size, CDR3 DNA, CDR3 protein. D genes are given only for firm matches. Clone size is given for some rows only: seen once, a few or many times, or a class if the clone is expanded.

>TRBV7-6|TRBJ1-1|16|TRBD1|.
TGTGCCAGCAGCCCCAGGGGGCGCGAAGGGAACACTGAAGCTTTCTTT
CASSPRGREGNTEAFF
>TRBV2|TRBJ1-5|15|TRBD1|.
TGTGCCAGCAGAGGCCAGGGGGTGGGTAATCAGCCCCAGCATTTT
CASRGQGVGNQPQHF
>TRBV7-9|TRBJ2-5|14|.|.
TGTGCCAGCAGCTTTACGACAGTCCAAGAGACCCAGTACTTC
CASSFTTVQETQYF
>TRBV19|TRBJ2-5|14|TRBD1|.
TGTGCCAGTAGGGTGACAGGGGGCACTGAGACCCAGTACTTC
CASRVTGGTETQYF
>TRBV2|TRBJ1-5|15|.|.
TGTGCCAGCAGTACCGACAGGCAACCGAATCAGCCCCAGCATTTT
CASSTDRQPNQPQHF
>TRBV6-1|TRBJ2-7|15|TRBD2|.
TGTGCCAGCAGCTCACTAGCGGGGGACTCCTACGAGCAGTACTTC
CASSSLAGDSYEQYF
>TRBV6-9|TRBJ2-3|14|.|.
TGTGCCAGCAGTTATAAAGGTCTAGGAGATACGCAGTATTTT
CASSYKGLGDTQYF
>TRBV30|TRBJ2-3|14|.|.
TGTGCCTGGAGTTTGGGGGGTGACACAGATACGCAGTATTTT
CAWSLGGDTDTQYF
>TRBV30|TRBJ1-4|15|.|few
TGTGCCTGGAGTCCCCGTGGCGGGCTTAATGAAAAACTGTTTTTT
CAWSPRGGLNEKLFF
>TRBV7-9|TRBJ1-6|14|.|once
TGTGCCAGCAGCCCAGTTGGACAGTGGGAGACCCTCCACTTT
CASSPVGQWETLHF
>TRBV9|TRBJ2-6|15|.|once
TGTGCCAGCAGCGTAGATCTCTCTGGGGCCAACGTCCTGACTTTC
CASSVDLSGANVLTF
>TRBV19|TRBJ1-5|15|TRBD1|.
TGTGCCAGTAGTATAGGGACAGGGGGCAGTCAGCCCCAGCATTTT
CASSIGTGGSQPQHF
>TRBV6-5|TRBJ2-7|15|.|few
TGTGCCAGCAGTTACTCGACAGGGAGGCCCTACGAGCAGTACTTC
CASSYSTGRPYEQYF
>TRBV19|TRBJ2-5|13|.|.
TGTGCCAGTAGTCCCCGCGGGGTGGGGACCCAGTACTTC
CASSPRGVGTQYF
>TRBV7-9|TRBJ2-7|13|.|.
TGTGCCAGCAGCTTAGAACAGCTTGACGAGCAGTACTTC
CASSLEQLDEQYF
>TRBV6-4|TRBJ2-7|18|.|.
TGTGCCAGCAGTGTCGACAGTTTGTTCGGGGGAGTCTCCTACGAGCAGTACTTC
CASSVDSLFGGVSYEQYF
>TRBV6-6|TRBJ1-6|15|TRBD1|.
TGTGCCAGCAGTTGGGGCGGGACGGACAGGTCACCCCTCCACTTT
CASSWGGTDRSPLHF